This T cell receptor (beta chain) was found in a study of monozygotic twins with inflammatory bowel disease. General observations from the study: Patient-to-patient differences in immunosuppressive treatment may have added variability to the repertoires. On the inverse Simpson index, IBD patients scored lower for TCRbeta diversity than healthy co-twins.

Donors each gave approximately 2.5 ml of blood. Per sample, reverse transcription was split into eight reactions. TCRdb re-called the 5' RACE reads; one entry per CDR3 protein, DNA not given. This sample carries approximately 100,000 distinct CDR3 sequences, with less than 2% going to the ten biggest clones. Points on this clonotype: Antigen specificity is unknown.

The CDR3 consists of 13 residues. Germline CDR1 and CDR2: MDHEN and SYDVKM. This receptor was obtained from a human donor with ulcerative colitis or Crohn's disease, or a healthy co-twin of an affected twin (not recorded which). Sample: blood. The rearrangement uses TRBV28 and TRBJ1-1; TCRdb's D call, TRBD1, is unchecked because there is no DNA. The CDR3 reads CASGWGLNTEAFF.